A selection of T cell receptor beta chains follows, all from one sample in a study of blood T cell repertoires in COVID-19. Some clones are missing from TCRdb's copy, which holds only in-frame ones; the method was immunoSEQ multiplex PCR. The sample records 100,000 to 120,000 clones, around 74% being singletons. The sequenced sample was peripheral blood. All receptors come from a woman aged 60-75 years with acute or convalescent COVID-19. CDR3s leave out the opening cysteine and the closing phenylalanine or tryptophan.

cdr3_length: 12
v_call: TRBV10-2
j_call: TRBJ1-5
cdr3_aa: ASSQGVMNQPQH

cdr3_length: 13
v_call: TRBV19
j_call: TRBJ2-5
cdr3_aa: ASSRSGGPQETQY

cdr3_length: 13
v_call: TRBV9
j_call: TRBJ2-1
cdr3_aa: ASSPGGGPYNEQF

cdr3_length: 12
v_call: TRBV29-1
j_call: TRBJ1-2
cdr3_aa: SVETSREVYGYT

cdr3_length: 11
v_call: TRBV6-2/TRBV6-3
j_call: TRBJ2-7
cdr3_aa: ASSYDKIYEQY

cdr3_length: 13
v_call: TRBV7-3
j_call: TRBJ2-6
cdr3_aa: ASSQITAGANVLT

cdr3_length: 12
v_call: TRBV19
j_call: TRBJ1-2
cdr3_aa: ASSGTGGGYGYT

cdr3_length: 12
v_call: TRBV6-5
j_call: TRBJ1-3
cdr3_aa: ASSSGQAQNTIY

cdr3_length: 12
v_call: TRBV9
j_call: TRBJ1-4
cdr3_aa: ASSVEAGTEKLF

cdr3_length: 13
v_call: TRBV6-6
j_call: TRBJ1-5
cdr3_aa: ASSSGQGRGQPQH

cdr3_length: 13
v_call: TRBV27
j_call: TRBJ2-7
cdr3_aa: ASSLGDSLSYEQY

cdr3_length: 11
v_call: TRBV24-1
j_call: TRBJ1-5
cdr3_aa: ATSRQGMQPQH

cdr3_length: 13
v_call: TRBV6-5
j_call: TRBJ1-2
cdr3_aa: ASYHPSGGNYGYT

cdr3_length: 12
v_call: TRBV6-5
j_call: TRBJ1-1
cdr3_aa: ASSYSERVTEAF

cdr3_length: 16
v_call: TRBV18
j_call: TRBJ1-5
cdr3_aa: ASSPPRGRGNSNQPQH

cdr3_length: 13
v_call: TRBV28
j_call: TRBJ1-2
cdr3_aa: ASSFSGQGHYGYT

cdr3_length: 13
v_call: TRBV10-2
j_call: TRBJ2-7
cdr3_aa: ASSPSSRGSAEQY

cdr3_length: 13
v_call: TRBV14
j_call: TRBJ2-7
cdr3_aa: ASSQAGTVPLEQY

cdr3_length: 13
v_call: TRBV18
j_call: TRBJ2-3
cdr3_aa: ASSPGQGRTDTQY

cdr3_length: 14
v_call: TRBV18
j_call: TRBJ1-6
cdr3_aa: ASSPFESSYNSPLH

cdr3_length: 13
v_call: TRBV7-2
j_call: TRBJ1-5
cdr3_aa: ASSWKGQDNQPQH

cdr3_length: 11
v_call: TRBV3-1/TRBV3-2
j_call: TRBJ2-7
cdr3_aa: ASSLKTRVEQY

cdr3_length: 11
v_call: TRBV24-1
j_call: TRBJ1-5
cdr3_aa: ATSAGAGQPQH

cdr3_length: 13
v_call: TRBV29-1
j_call: TRBJ1-1
cdr3_aa: SVKISGGARTEAF

cdr3_length: 14
v_call: TRBV6-5
j_call: TRBJ2-2
cdr3_aa: ASSYAAGRNTGELF

cdr3_length: 12
v_call: TRBV6-6
j_call: TRBJ2-2
cdr3_aa: ASSPLGGFGELF

cdr3_length: 11
v_call: TRBV12-3/TRBV12-4
j_call: TRBJ2-7
cdr3_aa: ASSYRGVHEQY

cdr3_length: 14
v_call: TRBV24-1
j_call: TRBJ2-5
cdr3_aa: ATSDSFRTGEETQY

cdr3_length: 14
v_call: TRBV19
j_call: TRBJ2-1
cdr3_aa: AIGLAGGTPYNEQF

cdr3_length: 13
v_call: TRBV6-5
j_call: TRBJ1-5
cdr3_aa: ASSYSAGVGQPQH

cdr3_length: 10
v_call: TRBV7-3
j_call: TRBJ2-2
cdr3_aa: ASNQGSGELF

cdr3_length: 14
v_call: TRBV5-4
j_call: TRBJ1-2
cdr3_aa: ASSSKSTGTGPGYT

cdr3_length: 11
v_call: TRBV19
j_call: TRBJ2-7
cdr3_aa: ASSIQGPYEQY

cdr3_length: 10
v_call: TRBV24-1
j_call: TRBJ2-7
cdr3_aa: ATSSGTYEQY

cdr3_length: 15
v_call: TRBV7-2
j_call: TRBJ1-4
cdr3_aa: ASRPPGTGRPNEKLF